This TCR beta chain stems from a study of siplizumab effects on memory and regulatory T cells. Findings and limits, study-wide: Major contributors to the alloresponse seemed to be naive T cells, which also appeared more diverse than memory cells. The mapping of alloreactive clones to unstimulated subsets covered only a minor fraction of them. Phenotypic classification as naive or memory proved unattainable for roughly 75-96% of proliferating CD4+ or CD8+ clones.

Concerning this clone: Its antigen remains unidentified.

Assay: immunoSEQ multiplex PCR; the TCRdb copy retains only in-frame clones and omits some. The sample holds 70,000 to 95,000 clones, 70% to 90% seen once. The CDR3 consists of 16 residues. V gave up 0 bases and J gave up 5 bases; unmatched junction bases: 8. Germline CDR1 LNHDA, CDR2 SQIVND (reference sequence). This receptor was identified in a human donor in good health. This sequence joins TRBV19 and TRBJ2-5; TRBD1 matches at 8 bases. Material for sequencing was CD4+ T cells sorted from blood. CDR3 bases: TGTGCCAGTAGTATAGATCAGGGGGCCGCCGCGGAGACCCAGTACTTC. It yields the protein CASSIDQGAAAETQYF.